This passage covers 24 T cell receptor beta chains from one sample sequenced in a study of identical twins listed by TCRdb under 2016. The library was built by means of 5' RACE. TCRdb names Illumina HiSeq 2000 as the instrument used. The public reads were reanalyzed by TCRdb: fastp trimming at Q25, MiXCR alignment, in-frame beta chains only. Rows merge per CDR3 protein into single entries with the most common DNA and genes. The sample records roughly 750,000 distinct CDR3 sequences, over 20% of which are singletons. In total, the top ten clones hold approximately 4.5% of the sample. The same specimen was also included in a second study, on T cells expressing NK-cell markers.

The source material was PBMCs. The receptors were sampled from a young woman in good health.

This clonotype showed up just a few times. The rearrangement uses TRBV15 and TRBJ2-7; 9 bases map to TRBD1. Germline CDR1 is LNHNV and CDR2 is YYDKDF (reference sequence). Trimming took 5 bases from V and 4 from J; bases not matched to a gene: 6. The CDR3 contains 14 residues. As DNA, the CDR3 is TGTGCCACCAGCCCGGGACAGGGAGATTACGAGCAGTACTTC. This encodes CATSPGQGDYEQYF.

This clonotype was seen many times. Compared with germline, one end of the junction differs, possibly owing to a read error. The genes are TRBV5-1 and TRBJ2-1; 8 bases align to TRBD2. Germline values: CDR1 SGHRS, CDR2 YFSETQ. The CDR3 runs 15 residues. Here the CDR3 DNA reads TGTGCCAGCAGTTTGGGACTAGGCTCCTACAATGAGCAGTTCTTC. This gives the protein CASSLGLGSYNEQFF.

This clonotype was picked up a small number of times. The rearrangement uses TRBV20-1 and TRBJ2-7; D is possibly TRBD2 (6 bases). CDR1 and CDR2 (germline): DFQATT, SNEGSKA (reference sequence). V was cut by 0 bases and J by 0 bases, with 15 bases left in between. The CDR3 contains 16 residues. Written as DNA, the CDR3 is TGCAGTGCTAGAGACCCGACTAGTGGTGCCTCCTACGAGCAGTACTTC. Its translation: CSARDPTSGASYEQYF.

The chain is built from TRBV29-1 and TRBJ2-5; 7 nucleotides align to TRBD1. The CDR3 sequence is 12 residues long. V dropped 4 bases and J dropped 3; count of bases not matched to a gene: 2. CDR1 and CDR2 (germline): SQVTM, ANQGSEA. CDR3 region: CSVVGTEETQYF. The CDR3 DNA follows: TGCAGCGTTGTAGGGACAGAAGAGACCCAGTACTTC.

This rearrangement joins TRBV29-1 to TRBJ2-1, with D unresolved. The CDR3 runs 14 residues. CDR1 is SQVTM, CDR2 ANQGSEA, per germline. The V and J ends lost 4 bases and 6 bases respectively, with 16 bases between them. CDR3 residues: CSVVESWVGNEQFF. CDR3 bases: TGCAGCGTTGTAGAGAGTTGGGTTGGCAATGAGCAGTTCTTC.

The chain combines TRBV20-1 with TRBJ2-1; TRBD1 aligns across 9 bases. CDR3 length: 15 residues. Looked up from germline, CDR1 is DFQATT and CDR2 is SNEGSKA (reference sequence). Losses at the gene ends were 3 bases for V and 8 bases for J; bases not matched to a gene: 11. The CDR3 protein is CSARGGTGFADEQFF. The CDR3 DNA is TGCAGTGCTAGGGGGGGGACAGGGTTTGCCGATGAGCAGTTCTTC.

This clonotype was detected a few times. V usage is TRBV7-9 and J usage is TRBJ2-1, with D unresolved. The CDR3 covers 13 residues. Germline-derived CDR1 and CDR2 are SEHNR and FQNEAQ (reference sequence). V lost 7 bases and J 15 bases, leaving 22 bases between the germline ends. The CDR3 reads CASNNSPGPLLFF. As DNA, the CDR3 is TGTGCCAGCAATAATAGCCCGGGCCCCCTGCTGTTCTTC.

The rearrangement links TRBV13 to TRBJ2-2, with TRBD2 matching over 8 bases. CDR1 and CDR2 (germline): PRHDT, FYEKMQ (reference sequence). V gave up 2 bases and J gave up 4 bases; unmatched junction bases: 3. The CDR3 contains 15 residues. Here the CDR3 reads CASSLIAGRTGELFF. As DNA, the CDR3 is TGTGCCAGCAGCTTAATAGCGGGACGCACCGGGGAGCTGTTTTTT.

The rearrangement joins TRBV20-1 to TRBJ2-1; D gene ambiguous. This CDR3 comprises 12 residues. Germline V gene sequence: CDR1 DFQATT, CDR2 SNEGSKA (reference sequence). V was clipped by 4 bases and J by 9 bases, with 13 bases between them. DNA for the CDR3: TGCAGTGCTACGGCGAGAGTCGGTGAGCAGTTCTTC. Its translation is CSATARVGEQFF.

The chain's CDR3 is CSALNNRANVLTF. The CDR3 bases are TGCAGTGCTCTAAATAATCGGGCCAACGTCCTGACTTTC. The rearrangement joins TRBV20-1 to TRBJ2-6; D not certain. V was shortened by 5 bases and J by 5 bases, with 10 bases between the two germline ends. The CDR3 is 13 residues long. From germline, CDR1 is DFQATT and CDR2 SNEGSKA (reference sequence).

DNA for the CDR3: TGTGCCAGCAGAAACAGGGAATATAACTATGGCTACACCTTC. Translating gives CASRNREYNYGYTF. This sequence joins TRBV12-3 or TRBV12-4 and TRBJ1-2; the D gene is possibly TRBD1 (6 bases). CDR3 length: 14 amino acids. V was cut by 6 bases and J by 1 base, with 12 bases left in between.

The chain employs TRBV7-8 and TRBJ1-2, with 8 bases matching TRBD1. Looked up from germline, CDR1 is SGHVS and CDR2 is FQNEAQ. Unmatched junction bases numbered 18, after V lost 5 bases and J lost 7 bases. This CDR3 contains 17 residues. The CDR3 is CASSRFTLQGGSGGYTF. The CDR3 nucleotides read TGTGCCAGCAGCCGATTTACCCTACAGGGGGGCTCCGGTGGCTACACCTTC.

V and J are TRBV7-2 and TRBJ2-7; D gene uncertain. Germline CDR1 and CDR2: SGHTA and FQGNSA. The CDR3 has 15 amino acids. V lost 1 base and J 1 base, leaving 11 bases between the germline ends. CDR3 region: CASSLVSQTSYEQYF. For the CDR3, the DNA is TGTGCCAGCAGCTTAGTAAGTCAGACGTCCTACGAGCAGTACTTC.

This clonotype was observed a few times. This rearrangement joins TRBV5-4 to TRBJ2-1; D is perhaps TRBD1 (6 bases). The germline V gene has CDR1 SGHNT and CDR2 YYREEE (reference sequence). CDR3 length equals 16 residues. Deletions cut 2 bases from V and 4 bases from J, with 16 bases between. As DNA, the CDR3 is TGTGCCAGCAGCTTACCTGACAGGACCTCTTACAATGAGCAGTTCTTC. It yields the protein CASSLPDRTSYNEQFF.

The genes are TRBV5-6 and TRBJ2-7; D unclear. The CDR3 extends over 12 amino acids. Trimming took 6 bases from V and 3 from J, leaving 10 bases between them. Germline-derived CDR1 and CDR2 are SGHDT and YYEEEE. CDR3 DNA sequence: TGTGCCAGCACCATAAACCTCTACGAGCAGTACTTC. It codes for CASTINLYEQYF.

The chain employs TRBV9 and TRBJ2-1; 13 nucleotides agree with TRBD2. The J segment lost 5 bases and the V segment lost 0 bases, leaving 2 bases of the junction unmatched. The CDR3 totals 16 residues. CDR1 is SGDLS, CDR2 YYNGEE, per germline. This CDR3 is CASSVGLAGGNNEQFF. CDR3 in DNA: TGTGCCAGCAGCGTAGGACTAGCGGGGGGAAACAATGAGCAGTTCTTC.

In its sample, this clonotype was seen a few times. The rearrangement joins TRBV5-1 to TRBJ2-7; 9 bases are a match to TRBD1. This CDR3 is built from 14 residues. The V gene's germline CDR1 is SGHRS and CDR2 YFSETQ. V dropped 3 bases and J dropped 8; count of bases not matched to a gene: 9. CDR3 residues: CASSSGTGTDQQYF. The CDR3 coding sequence is TGCGCCAGCAGCTCCGGGACAGGGACCGACCAGCAGTACTTC.

This clonotype came up a few times. The V and J genes are TRBV20-1 and TRBJ2-7; D call uncertain. This CDR3 spans 13 amino acids. Deletions cut 0 bases from V and 3 bases from J, with 9 bases between. CDR1 DFQATT and CDR2 SNEGSKA come from the germline V gene (reference sequence). CDR3: CSAREATNYEQYF. The CDR3 nucleotides read TGCAGTGCTAGAGAGGCGACCAACTACGAGCAGTACTTC.

V is TRBV6-1 and J is TRBJ2-4; tentatively, D is TRBD1 (5 bases). The V gene lost 6 bases and the J gene lost 7 bases, with 19 bases spanning the gap. The CDR3 length is 15 residues. Germline CDR1 reads MNHNS; CDR2 reads SASEGT. The CDR3 sequence is CASRWQGLGLNIQYF. CDR3 nucleotides: TGTGCCAGCAGATGGCAGGGCCTGGGGTTGAACATTCAGTACTTC.

This clonotype has a handful of counts. The rearrangement links TRBV29-1 to TRBJ2-7; a possible D gene is TRBD1 (5 bases). The V gene's germline CDR1 is SQVTM and CDR2 ANQGSEA. The CDR3 sequence is 13 residues long. V gave up 4 bases and J gave up 3 bases, with 13 bases separating them. CDR3 in amino acids: CSVGYRGLYEQYF. CDR3 nucleotide sequence: TGCAGCGTTGGGTATAGGGGTCTCTACGAGCAGTACTTC.

The chain uses TRBV6-5 and TRBJ2-7; 9 nucleotides line up with TRBD2. The CDR3 has 16 residues. CDR1 is MNHEY and CDR2 is SVGAGI in the germline V gene. V gave up 4 bases and J gave up 6 bases; unmatched junction bases: 13. CDR3 region: CASSSGLAGETGEQYF. In DNA, the CDR3 is TGTGCCAGCAGTTCCGGTTTAGCGGGAGAAACCGGCGAGCAGTACTTC.

This clonotype showed up just a few times. In DNA, the CDR3 is TGTGCCATGGGGAAGGGAGCGGGAGTAACTGAGCAGTTCTTC. Translation gives CAMGKGAGVTEQFF. The chain has TRBV10-3 and TRBJ2-1, with TRBD2 identical over 8 bases. The CDR3 runs 14 residues. V was pared by 9 bases and J by 9 bases, with 13 bases of the junction left unmatched. From germline, CDR1 is ENHRY and CDR2 SYGVKD.

This clonotype has ten or more counts. The chain carries TRBV12-3 or TRBV12-4 and TRBJ1-2; D remains ambiguous. The CDR3 contains 14 residues. V gave up 2 bases and J gave up 4 bases, with 11 bases separating them. The CDR3 coding sequence is TGTGCCAGCAGTTTATGGGGAGCAGCCTATGGCTACACCTTC. This sequence encodes CASSLWGAAYGYTF.

This clonotype came up many times. The gene calls are TRBV7-8 and TRBJ1-6, with a possible D match to TRBD1 (6 bases). V was trimmed by 5 bases and J by 10 bases, leaving 18 bases between them. The germline CDR1 and CDR2 sequences are SGHVS and FQNEAQ. CDR3 length equals 15 residues. CDR3 nucleotide sequence: TGTGCCAGCAGCGCCCTTCGGGGGCGGAGATCACCCCTCCACTTT. Its protein product is CASSALRGRRSPLHF.